A single sample is the source of the 28 T cell receptor beta chains below, sequenced in a study of blood T cell repertoires in COVID-19. Produced via immunoSEQ multiplex PCR; TCRdb's table is partial and in-frame only. The sample consists of approximately 210,000 clones, 82% of them appearing once. The material sequenced was peripheral blood. Every receptor here comes from a woman aged 40-49 years with acute or convalescent COVID-19.

The chain couples TRBV2 to TRBJ2-2; 8 nucleotides agree with TRBD1. Germline V gene lookup returns CDR1 SNHLY and CDR2 FYNNEI. The CDR3 contains 13 residues. The trim removed 4 bases at V and 5 bases at J, leaving 0 bases unmatched. CDR3 protein: CASSGQGTGELFF. CDR3 coding DNA: TGTGCCAGCAGTGGACAGGGGACCGGGGAGCTGTTTTTT.

J is TRBJ2-3 and V is TRBV27, with D uncertain. The CDR3 has 13 amino acids. The germline V and J ends were trimmed by 2 bases and 6 bases, with 9 bases remaining between them. The V gene's germline CDR1 is MNHEY and CDR2 SMNVEV (reference sequence). The CDR3 DNA reads TGTGCCAGCAGTTTAAGGCTAGGCGATACGCAGTATTTT. It specifies CASSLRLGDTQYF.

V is TRBV25-1 and J is TRBJ2-7; 7 bases agree with TRBD1. V gave up 1 base and J gave up 1 base; unmatched junction bases: 7. This CDR3 has 16 residues. Germline CDR1 is MGHDK and CDR2 is SYGVNS. The DNA for the CDR3 is TGTGCCAGCAGTGAATCCCGACAGGGCTCGTCCTACGAGCAGTACTTC. Its translation: CASSESRQGSSYEQYF.

The gene calls are TRBV27 and TRBJ2-7, with D uncertain. The CDR3 covers 11 residues. Per germline, CDR1 MNHEY and CDR2 SMNVEV (reference sequence). V lost 6 bases and J 0 bases, leaving 3 bases between the germline ends. The CDR3 spells CASRYSYEQYF. CDR3 sequence (DNA): TGTGCCAGCAGATACTCCTACGAGCAGTACTTC.

The chain carries TRBV2 and TRBJ2-2; 10 nucleotides line up with TRBD2. Germline-derived CDR1 and CDR2 are SNHLY and FYNNEI. The V segment lost 7 bases and the J segment 0 bases; nucleotides outside the gene matches: 5. CDR3 length: 16 amino acids. The CDR3 DNA follows: TGTGCCAGCAACCCCCTAGCGGGGGCGAACACCGGGGAGCTGTTTTTT. This codes for CASNPLAGANTGELFF.

The V call is TRBV30, the J call TRBJ1-4, with no clear D. CDR1 and CDR2 from the germline V gene are GTSNPN and SVGIG (reference sequence). The CDR3 totals 13 residues. Deletions cut 3 bases from V and 10 bases from J, with 15 bases between. CDR3 bases: TGTGCCTGGAGGTCCCGGAGAGAAGGAAAACTGTTTTTT. Its translation is CAWRSRREGKLFF.

This rearrangement joins TRBV30 to TRBJ1-3, with D possibly TRBD1 on 5 matching bases. There are 14 residues in the CDR3. Germline CDR1 is GTSNPN and CDR2 is SVGIG (reference sequence). V was shortened by 1 base and J by 7 bases, with 14 bases between the two germline ends. CDR3 sequence: CAWSGTPGTNTIYF. Here the CDR3 DNA reads TGTGCCTGGAGTGGGACACCAGGAACGAACACCATATATTTT.

This clone has just one count. The rearrangement uses TRBV3-1 (or the pseudogene TRBV3-2) and TRBJ2-5, with TRBD1 matching over 8 bases. The CDR3 sequence is 15 residues long. Germline loops: CDR1 LGHDT, CDR2 YNNKEL (reference sequence). With 4 bases clipped from V and 2 bases from J, the junction kept 6 bases outside the gene matches. CDR3 coding DNA: TGTGCCAGCAGCCGGACAGGGTGGGATCAAGAGACCCAGTACTTC. It is translated as CASSRTGWDQETQYF.

The genes are TRBV9 and TRBJ2-7; 10 nucleotides align to TRBD2. There are 15 residues in the CDR3. The germline CDR1 and CDR2 sequences are SGDLS and YYNGEE. J lost 1 base, V lost 1 base, and 2 bases had no gene match. CDR3 coding DNA: TGTGCCAGCAGCGTACTAGCGGGAGTTTCCTACGAGCAGTACTTC. Translated, it gives CASSVLAGVSYEQYF.

The chain has TRBV3-1 (or the pseudogene TRBV3-2) and TRBJ1-1; 9 bases map to TRBD1. The CDR3 spans 16 residues. V was pared by 7 bases and J by 4 bases, with 13 bases of the junction left unmatched. The V gene's germline CDR1 is LGHDT and CDR2 YNNKEL (reference sequence). CDR3: CASINKQGALITEAFF. The CDR3, as DNA: TGTGCCAGCATCAATAAACAGGGGGCGCTTATCACTGAAGCTTTCTTT.

On this clone: One end of the junction does not line up with germline, which may come from a read error. CDR3 in DNA: TGTGCCAGCTCACCCACCATAGCTGGCCACACCTTC. This sequence encodes CASSPTIAGHTF. The chain joins TRBV18 to TRBJ1-2, with unresolved D. This CDR3 is built from 12 residues. CDR1 is KGHSH and CDR2 is LQKENI in the germline V gene.

This clone was observed once. V usage is TRBV19 and J usage is TRBJ2-7, with D possibly being TRBD2 (5 bases). CDR1 and CDR2 from the germline V gene are LNHDA and SQIVND (reference sequence). This CDR3 spans 13 amino acids. Trimming cost V 3 bases and J 3 bases, with 9 bases left between them. DNA of the CDR3: TGTGCCAGTAGTATGGGGAGCGGCTACGAGCAGTACTTC. Protein: CASSMGSGYEQYF.

This sequence joins TRBV7-6 and TRBJ2-7, with 12 bases lining up with TRBD2. The ends lost 5 bases at V and 1 base at J; junction bases unmatched: 6. In germline, CDR1 is SGHVS, CDR2 FNYEAQ. This CDR3 comprises 16 residues. CDR3 bases: TGTGCCAGCAGCGCCAAAACTAGCGGGAGGTCCTACGAGCAGTACTTC. Translation gives CASSAKTSGRSYEQYF.

This clone showed up just once. The CDR3 sequence: CASSVEGGGWNNEQFF. The CDR3 DNA follows: TGTGCCAGCAGCGTAGAGGGCGGGGGGTGGAACAATGAGCAGTTCTTC. V usage is TRBV9 and J usage is TRBJ2-1, with 8 bases aligning to TRBD2. After removal of 0 bases from V and 5 bases from J, the junction contained 7 bases not matched to a gene. Germline V gene lookup returns CDR1 SGDLS and CDR2 YYNGEE. The CDR3 covers 16 residues.

This chain uses TRBV4-2 with TRBJ2-1; TRBD2 aligns across 9 bases. V shed 5 bases and J 5 bases; nucleotides not matched to a gene: 10. This CDR3 comprises 16 residues. Germline lookup yields CDR1 LGHNA and CDR2 YNFKEQ. The CDR3 loop is CASSSGPAGGDNEQFF. CDR3 in DNA: TGTGCCAGCAGCTCGGGGCCAGCGGGGGGCGACAATGAGCAGTTCTTC.

This clone came up a few times. The chain couples TRBV24-1 to TRBJ2-7; possible D gene TRBD2, 6 bases. Trimming left V 3 bases short and J 3 bases short, with 14 bases between. The CDR3 covers 15 residues. The V gene's germline CDR1 is KGHDR and CDR2 SFDVKD. CDR3 sequence reads: CATSDRSGGIYEQYF. The CDR3 DNA reads TGTGCCACCAGTGATAGGAGTGGGGGGATCTACGAGCAGTACTTC.

This chain connects TRBV19 to TRBJ2-3; TRBD1 agrees at 7 bases. In germline, CDR1 is LNHDA, CDR2 SQIVND (reference sequence). The CDR3 runs to 15 residues. J was trimmed by 0 bases and V by 6 bases; bases with no gene match: 6. CDR3 DNA: TGTGCCAGTAGAGACAGGGCTTCTAGCACAGATACGCAGTATTTT. It encodes CASRDRASSTDTQYF.

The chain uses TRBV18 and TRBJ2-2; TRBD2 is a possible D gene (5 bases). Per the germline V gene, CDR1 is KGHSH and CDR2 is LQKENI. This CDR3 region has 18 residues. V gave up 3 bases and J gave up 3 bases, with 20 bases separating them. CDR3 residues: CASSPLFEGDNDTGELFF. As DNA, the CDR3 is TGTGCCAGCTCACCCCTCTTCGAGGGAGATAACGACACCGGGGAGCTGTTTTTT.

The chain is built from TRBV11-3 and TRBJ2-1, with 9 bases fitting TRBD2. J lost 4 bases, V lost 0 bases, and 4 bases had no gene match. Germline V gene lookup returns CDR1 SGHNT and CDR2 YENEEA. The CDR3 has 16 residues. The CDR3: CASSLESSGIYNEQFF. The CDR3 nucleotides read TGTGCCAGCAGCTTAGAGTCTAGCGGGATATACAATGAGCAGTTCTTC.

The chain uses TRBV27 and TRBJ1-6; perhaps TRBD1 as D (6 bases). The CDR3 extends over 14 amino acids. V lost 3 bases and J lost 9, with 12 bases in between. Germline V lookup: CDR1 MNHEY, CDR2 SMNVEV (reference sequence). The CDR3 here is CASSFDRRSSPLHF. CDR3 in DNA: TGTGCCAGCAGTTTTGACAGGCGGAGTTCACCCCTCCACTTT.

This rearrangement joins TRBV12-5 to TRBJ2-7; 7 positions agree with TRBD1. CDR3 length: 15 amino acids. Germline trimming cut 3 bases from V and 0 bases from J; bases unmatched to any gene: 5. Looked up from germline, CDR1 is LGHNT and CDR2 is FRNRAP. DNA for the CDR3: TGTGCTAGTGGTTTTGGGGGACAGTTCTCCTACGAGCAGTACTTC. The encoded protein is CASGFGGQFSYEQYF.

The chain recombines TRBV20-1 with TRBJ2-7; TRBD2 matches at 8 bases. Germline CDR1 DFQATT, CDR2 SNEGSKA (reference sequence). The CDR3 is 14 residues long. The ends lost 3 bases at V and 7 bases at J; junction bases unmatched: 11. The CDR3 region is CSASYPAAGVEQYF. The CDR3 bases are TGCAGTGCTAGTTACCCGGCAGCGGGGGTTGAGCAGTACTTC.

This clone was seen only once. The V gene is TRBV5-4, the J gene TRBJ1-1, with TRBD1 as a possible D gene (6 bases). CDR3 size: 15 residues. V was pared by 4 bases and J by 5 bases, with 18 bases between. Germline V gene sequence: CDR1 SGHNT, CDR2 YYREEE (reference sequence). DNA for the CDR3: TGTGCCAGCAGCGCTTCCAGGGGCCCCGCGACTGAAGCTTTCTTT. Translated: CASSASRGPATEAFF.

As DNA, the CDR3 is TGTGCCAGCAAGGGGTGGGAGGGCCAGGATGAGACCCAGTACTTC. Its translation is CASKGWEGQDETQYF. The chain couples TRBV2 to TRBJ2-5; 7 nucleotides align to TRBD2. The V gene's germline CDR1 is SNHLY and CDR2 FYNNEI. V was pared by 7 bases and J by 5 bases, with 13 bases of the junction left unmatched. The CDR3 loop spans 15 amino acids.

The rearrangement joins TRBV7-2 to TRBJ2-7, with a weak D call TRBD1 (5 bases). CDR1 and CDR2 from the germline V gene are SGHTA and FQGNSA. The CDR3 runs to 14 residues. V lost 1 base and J 1 base, leaving 8 bases between the germline ends. CDR3 sequence: CASSLVGPSYEQYF. Written as DNA, the CDR3 is TGTGCCAGCAGCTTAGTGGGGCCTTCCTACGAGCAGTACTTC.

V gene TRBV12-5 combines with J gene TRBJ1-1; D is unclear. Germline CDR1 is LGHNT and CDR2 is FRNRAP. V lost 2 bases and J lost 1, with 5 bases in between. This CDR3 region has 13 residues. The CDR3 nucleotides read TGTGCTAGTGGTTTGCACACGAACACTGAAGCTTTCTTT. Residues: CASGLHTNTEAFF.

V and J are TRBV6-2 or TRBV6-3 and TRBJ1-6, with TRBD1 as a possible D gene (6 bases). The CDR3 contains 17 residues. Trimming removed 1 base from V and 7 bases from J, with 17 bases in between. Germline V CDR1 and CDR2: MNHEY, SVGEGT. The CDR3 protein is CASSYLNSGTSNSPLHF. CDR3 coding DNA: TGTGCCAGCAGTTACTTAAATTCCGGGACAAGCAATTCACCCCTCCACTTT.

This clone was seen more than once but under ten times. V gene TRBV29-1 combines with J gene TRBJ1-4; D call uncertain. The germline V gene encodes CDR1 SQVTM and CDR2 ANQGSEA. The CDR3 totals 13 residues. Trimming removed 7 bases from V and 7 bases from J, with 16 bases in between. The CDR3 sequence: CSGRGGMSEKLFF. CDR3 DNA: TGCAGCGGGCGGGGAGGTATGAGTGAAAAACTGTTTTTT.